The T cell receptor beta chain under discussion was sequenced for a study of CXCR3-negative and CXCR3-positive naive CD8 T cells. General study findings and limits: A higher hydrophobicity marked the TRB CDR3s of CXCR3-positive naive cells versus CXCR3-negative naive cells. Post-cryopreservation CXCR3 expression was partly diminished, and the bulk of assays employed fresh PBMCs. Naive cells used TRBV-TRBJ genes in much the same way whether CXCR3-negative or CXCR3-positive; memory cells did not.

Germline V lookup: CDR1 LNHDA, CDR2 SQIVND (reference sequence). The CDR3 is made up of 18 amino acids. Note on this clonotype: Its specificity is unknown.

The authors prepared UMI-labeled TRB cDNA libraries by 5' RACE. TCRdb reprocessed the 5' RACE reads, with one entry per CDR3 protein and no DNA. This sample carries 100,000 to 150,000 distinct CDR3 sequences, with 0.29% going to the ten biggest clones. This chain connects TRBV19 to TRBJ2-2; checking the TCRdb D call of TRBD2 is not possible without DNA. The sequence was collected from a human donor in good health. Some clones in this sample may be carry-over from other donors' samples. The material sequenced was naive CXCR3- CD8+ T cells from blood. The subset was: CD45RO-CCR7+CD27+CD95- naive CD8+ T cells lacking CXCR3 (TNR3-). Here the CDR3 reads CASSMATSGRENTGELFF.